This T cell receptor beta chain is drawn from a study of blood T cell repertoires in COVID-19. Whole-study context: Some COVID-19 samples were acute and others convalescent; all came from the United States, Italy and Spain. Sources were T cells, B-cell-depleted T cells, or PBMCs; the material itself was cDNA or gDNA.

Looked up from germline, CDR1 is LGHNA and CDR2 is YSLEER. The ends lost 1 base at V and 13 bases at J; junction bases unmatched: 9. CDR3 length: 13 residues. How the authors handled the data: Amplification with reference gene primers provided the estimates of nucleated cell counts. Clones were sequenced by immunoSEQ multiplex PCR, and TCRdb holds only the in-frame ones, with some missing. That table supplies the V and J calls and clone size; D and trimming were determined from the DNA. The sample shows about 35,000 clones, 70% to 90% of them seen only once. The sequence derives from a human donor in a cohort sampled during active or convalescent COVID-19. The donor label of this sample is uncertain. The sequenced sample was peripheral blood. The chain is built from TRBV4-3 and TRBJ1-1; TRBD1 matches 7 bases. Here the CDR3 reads CASSQVRGRPGFF. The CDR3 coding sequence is TGCGCCAGCAGCCAAGTGAGGGGGCGCCCCGGTTTCTTT.